The TCR beta chain described here comes from a study of blood T cell repertoires in COVID-19. Between the trimmed V and J ends, which lost 7 bases and 5 bases, there was a span of 11 bases. The germline CDR1 and CDR2 sequences are LNHDA and SQIVND (reference sequence). This CDR3 comprises 12 residues. Libraries were prepared by immunoSEQ multiplex PCR; TCRdb keeps only in-frame clonotypes and omits some of them. Among more than 300,000 clones listed, under 90% were seen once. This clone was counted only a few times. This sequence was found in a woman between 25 and 40 years old who had recovered from COVID-19. This chain links TRBV19 with TRBJ1-1, with D tentatively TRBD1 (6 bases). Sequencing was performed on PBMCs or T cells enriched from blood (not recorded which). CDR3 residues: CASMAQGTEAFF. The CDR3 DNA reads as TGTGCCAGTATGGCTCAGGGGACTGAAGCTTTCTTT.